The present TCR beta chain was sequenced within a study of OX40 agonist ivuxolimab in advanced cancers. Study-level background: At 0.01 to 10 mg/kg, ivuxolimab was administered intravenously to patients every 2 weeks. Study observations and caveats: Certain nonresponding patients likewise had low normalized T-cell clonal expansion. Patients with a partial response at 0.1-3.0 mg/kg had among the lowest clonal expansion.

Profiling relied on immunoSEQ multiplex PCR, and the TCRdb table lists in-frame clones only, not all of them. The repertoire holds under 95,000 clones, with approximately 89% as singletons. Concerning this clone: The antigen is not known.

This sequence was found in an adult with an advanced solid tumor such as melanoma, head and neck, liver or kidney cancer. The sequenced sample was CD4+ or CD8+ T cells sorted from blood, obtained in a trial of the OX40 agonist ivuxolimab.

The CDR3 loop is CASSPPQGAISQYF. The CDR3 DNA reads TGTGCCAGCAGCCCACCACAGGGGGCGATAAGTCAGTACTTC. J is TRBJ2-4 and V is TRBV7-2; 9 bases fit TRBD1. The CDR3 runs to 14 residues. Germline V CDR1 and CDR2: SGHTA, FQGNSA. The ends lost 5 bases at V and 12 bases at J; junction bases unmatched: 11.